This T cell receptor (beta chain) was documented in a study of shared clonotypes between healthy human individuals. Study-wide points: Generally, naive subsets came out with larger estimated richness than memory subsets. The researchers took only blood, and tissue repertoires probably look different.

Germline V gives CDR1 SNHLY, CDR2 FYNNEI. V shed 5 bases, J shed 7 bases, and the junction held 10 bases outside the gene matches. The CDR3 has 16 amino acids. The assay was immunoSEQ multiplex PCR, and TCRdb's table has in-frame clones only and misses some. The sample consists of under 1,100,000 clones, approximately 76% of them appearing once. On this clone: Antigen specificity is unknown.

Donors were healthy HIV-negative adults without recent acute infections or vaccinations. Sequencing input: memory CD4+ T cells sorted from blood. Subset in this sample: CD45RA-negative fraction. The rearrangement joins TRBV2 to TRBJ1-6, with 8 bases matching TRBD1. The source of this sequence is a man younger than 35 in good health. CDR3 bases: TGTGCCAGCAGTCTGTCTTGGGACAGGAAAAATTCACCCCTCCACTTT. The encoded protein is CASSLSWDRKNSPLHF. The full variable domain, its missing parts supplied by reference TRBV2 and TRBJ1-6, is EPEVTQTPSHQVTQMGQEVILRCVPISNHLYFYWYRQILGQKVEFLVSFYNNEISEKSEIFDDQFSVERPDGSNFTLKIRSTKLEDSAMYFCASSLSWDRKNSPLHFGNGTRLTVT.